This TCR beta chain is from a study of beta chain features in type 1 diabetes. Every bit of the isolated RNA underwent reverse transcription, so sequencing read expressed TCRB transcripts. Measured with immunoSEQ multiplex PCR; TCRdb has only the in-frame clones, and not every one. The sample has about 620,000 clones, around 15% seen once; the top ten hold roughly 0.098%. CD45RO/CCR7/CD25/CD127/CD95/CD27 separated CD4+ naive, central memory, regulatory and stem cell-like memory cells by sorting. Each population that was sorted was more than 98% pure. Germline CDR1 and CDR2: SGHAT and FQNNGV. The V gene end was trimmed by 7 bases and the J gene end by 7 bases; junction bases not matched to a gene: 22. The length of the CDR3 is 18 residues.

V usage is TRBV11-2 and J usage is TRBJ2-4, with 7 bases lining up with TRBD2. Material for sequencing was naive CD4+ T cells from blood. This TCR was sampled from a young man in good health. CDR3 region: CASIFLTSLRGLGNIQYF. In DNA form, the CDR3 reads TGTGCCAGCATCTTCCTGACTAGCCTACGGGGACTGGGCAACATTCAGTACTTC.